The 9 T cell receptor beta chains below were found in one sample sequenced in a study of blood T cell repertoires in COVID-19. The table came from immunoSEQ multiplex PCR; TCRdb's copy has only in-frame clones and leaves some out. The sample yields 170,000 or so clones, about 89% seen once. Material for sequencing was peripheral blood. These receptors originate from a young man who had recovered from COVID-19.

The chain joins TRBV5-4 to TRBJ2-1, with a weak D call TRBD1 (5 bases). The CDR3 runs to 14 residues. Trimming removed 3 bases from V and 1 base from J, with 8 bases in between. Germline values: CDR1 SGHNT, CDR2 YYREEE (reference sequence). The CDR3 reads CASSSSGSYNEQFF. The CDR3 DNA reads as TGTGCCAGCAGCTCCTCAGGGTCCTACAATGAGCAGTTCTTC.

This chain joins TRBV6-2 or TRBV6-3 and TRBJ2-3, with 8 positions matching TRBD1. From germline, CDR1 is MNHEY and CDR2 SVGEGT. CDR3 size: 17 residues. Trimming took 2 bases from V and 5 from J; bases not matched to a gene: 12. CDR3 nucleotides: TGTGCCAGCAGTTACAGGTTGAACAGGGGGAATCGAGATACGCAGTATTTT. Its protein product is CASSYRLNRGNRDTQYF.

CDR3 in DNA: TGTGCCAGCAGCCAAGATCCCGGGGAGGCCCTCGAGCAGTACTTC. It is translated as CASSQDPGEALEQYF. The chain is built from TRBV3-1 (or the pseudogene TRBV3-2) and TRBJ2-7, with D maybe TRBD2 (6 bases). The V end lost 0 bases, the J end lost 6 bases, and 15 bases lay between the germline ends. CDR1 LGHDT and CDR2 YNNKEL come from the germline V gene (reference sequence). This CDR3 has 15 amino acids.

In this sample, this clone turned up a few times. The rearrangement uses TRBV28 and TRBJ2-7; TRBD1 matches at 7 bases. The germline gives CDR1 MDHEN, CDR2 SYDVKM. The CDR3 is 13 residues long. Germline trimming cut 3 bases from V and 4 bases from J; bases unmatched to any gene: 3. CDR3 region: CASSLGRGYEQYF. CDR3 in DNA: TGTGCCAGCAGTTTGGGCAGGGGGTACGAGCAGTACTTC.

Here the CDR3 reads CASSLRRDSGELFF. The CDR3 nucleotides are TGTGCCAGCTCACTAAGGAGGGACAGCGGGGAGCTGTTTTTT. The chain has TRBV18 and TRBJ2-2; tentative D call: TRBD1 (7 bases). V was shortened by 4 bases and J by 7 bases, with 13 bases between the two germline ends. Per germline, CDR1 KGHSH and CDR2 LQKENI. CDR3 length: 14 residues.

In this sample, this clone turned up once. The gene calls are TRBV9 and TRBJ2-1, with a tentative D call TRBD1 (6 bases). This CDR3 has 15 residues. Germline-derived CDR1 and CDR2 are SGDLS and YYNGEE. Trimming took 2 bases from V and 0 from J, leaving 9 bases between them. The DNA of the CDR3 is TGTGCCAGCAGCGTTGGGGGCCTCTCCTACAATGAGCAGTTCTTC. Residues: CASSVGGLSYNEQFF.

As for this clone: One end of the junction fails to match germline, which may point to a read error. This chain links TRBV2 with TRBJ1-2, with TRBD1 as a possible D gene (5 bases). CDR1 and CDR2 (germline): SNHLY, FYNNEI. The CDR3 length is 14 residues. In DNA, the CDR3 is TGTGCCAGCAGCGAAGAGGGGAACAGCTATGGCTACACCTTC. Its translation: CASSEEGNSYGYTF.

The chain joins TRBV7-2 to TRBJ2-7, with 8 bases aligning to TRBD2. This CDR3 has 16 residues. Germline V gene data show CDR1 as SGHTA and CDR2 as FQGNSA. With V trimmed by 7 bases and J by 4 bases, 15 bases remained unmatched. CDR3 loop: CASIHLSSGRRYEQYF. For the CDR3, the DNA is TGTGCCAGCATCCACTTATCGAGCGGGAGAAGGTACGAGCAGTACTTC.

This clone was detected once. V is TRBV29-1 and J is TRBJ1-2; 9 bases fit TRBD1. The V gene end was trimmed by 4 bases and the J gene end by 7 bases; junction bases not matched to a gene: 7. Germline V CDR1 and CDR2: SQVTM, ANQGSEA. The CDR3 loop spans 13 amino acids. Written as DNA, the CDR3 is TGCAGCGTTGGGCCGGGACAGGGCTCTGGCTACACCTTC. This sequence encodes CSVGPGQGSGYTF.